This T cell receptor beta chain stems from a study of chronic HIV infection and antiretroviral therapy (dated by TCRdb to about 2015). This clonotype has only a few counts. The antigen it recognizes is unknown. No base-level quality is on record; no much larger clone is a single base apart. The library relied on 5' RACE. The sequencer was an Illumina MiSeq. Clones were called with MiXCR by TCRdb after fastp trimmed the public reads at Q25, and only in-frame beta chains were retained. Every CDR3 protein is listed once, alongside the most common genes and DNA of its rows. The sample records more than 40,000 distinct CDR3 sequences, about a fifth of which are singletons. The top ten constitute approximately 3% of the sample. The junction shows trimming of 0 bases on V and 6 bases on J, plus 4 bases between the germline ends. CDR1 and CDR2 are drawn from the germline V gene (reference sequence): LNHNV, YYDKDF. The CDR3 runs 12 residues from the cysteine to the phenylalanine. Only CDR3 DNA is held: 36 bases, read in frame from base 1.

The chain links TRBV15 with TRBJ2-3; the D gene cannot be resolved reliably. This receptor was obtained from an adult who had HIV and had not received antiretroviral therapy, or was an uninfected healthy control (not recorded which). Sequenced: peripheral blood. The nucleotide sequence reads as follows: TGTGCCACCAGCAGAGAAAGGGATACGCAGTATTTT. It translates as CATSRERDTQYF.